This T cell receptor beta chain was captured in a study of glioma-infiltrating T cells after dendritic cell vaccination. The CDR3 loop spans 16 amino acids. The junction had 13 bases not matched to a gene; V was cut back by 4 bases and J by 6 bases. Germline CDR1 is MNHNS and CDR2 is SASEGT. The table came from immunoSEQ multiplex PCR; TCRdb's copy has only in-frame clones and leaves some out. The repertoire holds approximately 100,000 clones, with roughly 80% as singletons. The starting material was blood, obtained before dendritic cell vaccination. V and J are TRBV6-1 and TRBJ2-3; 7 bases are a match to TRBD2. This receptor was obtained from a human donor with glioblastoma. CDR3 loop: CASSGAWAGVPDTQYF. CDR3 bases: TGTGCCAGCAGTGGGGCTTGGGCGGGGGTTCCGGATACGCAGTATTTT.